The clone carrying this T cell receptor beta chain occurred a few times. What it recognizes is unknown. This sample is part of a study of graft-versus-host responses after intestinal transplantation. On the study more broadly: Each recipient received anti-thymocyte globulin induction, then tacrolimus and steroids for roughly 3 years.

Study-wide results and caveats: Allografts carried high graft-versus-host to host-versus-graft clonal ratios in patients having graft-donor T cell macrochimerism. GvH clones appeared in recipient marrow, some first in ileum or blood. Early post-transplant declines in HvG were associated with peak levels of circulating GvH clones.

Libraries were prepared by immunoSEQ multiplex PCR; TCRdb keeps only in-frame clonotypes and omits some of them. The sample yields 150,000 or so clones, nearly 95% seen once. The V gene's germline CDR1 is LNHDA and CDR2 SQIVND (reference sequence). The CDR3 has 14 residues. Trimming stripped 8 bases from V and 1 base from J, with 14 bases between. Sequenced here: unstimulated CD4+ T cells sorted from spleen or lymph node cells, sampled before intestinal transplant. This receptor was taken from a human donor who received an intestinal transplant. The rearrangement uses TRBV19 and TRBJ1-1; no firm D call. CDR3 region: CASRPDGSNTEAFF. CDR3 coding DNA: TGTGCCAGTCGCCCCGACGGATCGAACACTGAAGCTTTCTTT.